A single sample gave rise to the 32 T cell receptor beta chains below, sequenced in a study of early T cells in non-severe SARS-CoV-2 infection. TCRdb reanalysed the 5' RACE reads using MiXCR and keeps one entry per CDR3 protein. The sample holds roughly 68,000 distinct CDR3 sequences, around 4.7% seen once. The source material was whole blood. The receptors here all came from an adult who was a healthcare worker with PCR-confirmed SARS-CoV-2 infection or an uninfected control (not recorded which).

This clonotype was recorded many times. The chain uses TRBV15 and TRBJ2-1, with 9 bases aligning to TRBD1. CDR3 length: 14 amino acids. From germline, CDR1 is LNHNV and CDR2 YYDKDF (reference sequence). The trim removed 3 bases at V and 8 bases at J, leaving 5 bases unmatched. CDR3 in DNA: TGTGCCACCAGCAGGGACAGGGGTGGGTATGAGCAGTTCTTC. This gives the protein CATSRDRGGYEQFF.

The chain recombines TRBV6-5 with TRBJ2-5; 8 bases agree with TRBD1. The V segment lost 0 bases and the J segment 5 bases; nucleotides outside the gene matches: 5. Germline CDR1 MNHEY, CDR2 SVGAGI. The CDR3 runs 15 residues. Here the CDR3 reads CASSYSPGGGETQYF. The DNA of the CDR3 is TGTGCCAGCAGTTACTCGCCAGGGGGCGGGGAGACCCAGTACTTC.

In DNA, the CDR3 is TGTGCCAGCAGTGACGACAGCACAGATACGCAGTATTTT. It yields the protein CASSDDSTDTQYF. The chain recombines TRBV2 with TRBJ2-3; D is unclear. The germline CDR1 and CDR2 sequences are SNHLY and FYNNEI. V lost 3 bases and J lost 0, with 4 bases in between. The CDR3 extends over 13 amino acids.

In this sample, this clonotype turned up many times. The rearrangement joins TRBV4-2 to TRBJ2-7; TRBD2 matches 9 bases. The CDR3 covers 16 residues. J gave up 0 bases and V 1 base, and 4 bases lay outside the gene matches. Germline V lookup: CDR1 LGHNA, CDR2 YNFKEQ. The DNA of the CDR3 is TGTGCCAGCAGCCAAGCCCAGACTAGCGGCTCCTACGAGCAGTACTTC. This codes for CASSQAQTSGSYEQYF.

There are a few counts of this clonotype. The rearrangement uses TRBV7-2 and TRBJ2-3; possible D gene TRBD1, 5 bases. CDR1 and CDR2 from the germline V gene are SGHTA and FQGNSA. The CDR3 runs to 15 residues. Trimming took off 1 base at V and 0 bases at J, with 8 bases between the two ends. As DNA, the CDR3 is TGTGCCAGCAGCTTAGGAGACAGAAGCACAGATACGCAGTATTTT. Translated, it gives CASSLGDRSTDTQYF.

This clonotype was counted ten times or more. The CDR3 DNA reads TGTGCCAGTAGTATAGGTGCAGCGAACACCGGGGAGCTGTTTTTT. Its protein product is CASSIGAANTGELFF. The chain has TRBV19 and TRBJ2-2; D is undetermined. The V gene lost 1 base and the J gene lost 0 bases, with 6 bases spanning the gap. Germline CDR1 is LNHDA and CDR2 is SQIVND (reference sequence). The CDR3 has 15 amino acids.

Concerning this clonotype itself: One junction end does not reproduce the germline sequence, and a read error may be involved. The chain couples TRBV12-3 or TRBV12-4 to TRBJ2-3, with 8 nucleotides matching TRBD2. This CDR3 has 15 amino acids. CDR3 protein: CASSVAGKVTDTQYF. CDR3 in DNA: TGTGCCAGCAGTGTAGCGGGGAAAGTCACAGATACGCAGTATTTT.

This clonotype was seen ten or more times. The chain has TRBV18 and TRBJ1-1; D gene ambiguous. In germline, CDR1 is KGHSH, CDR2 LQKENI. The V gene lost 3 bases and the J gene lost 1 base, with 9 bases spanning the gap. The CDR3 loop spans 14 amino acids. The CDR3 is CASSPSRENTEAFF. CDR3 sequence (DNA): TGTGCCAGCTCACCCTCGAGAGAGAACACTGAAGCTTTCTTT.

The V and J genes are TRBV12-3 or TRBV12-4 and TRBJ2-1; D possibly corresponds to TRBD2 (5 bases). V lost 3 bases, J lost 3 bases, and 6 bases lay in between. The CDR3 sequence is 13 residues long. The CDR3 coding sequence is TGTGCCAGCAGTTTCAGCGGCTACAATGAGCAGTTCTTC. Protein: CASSFSGYNEQFF.

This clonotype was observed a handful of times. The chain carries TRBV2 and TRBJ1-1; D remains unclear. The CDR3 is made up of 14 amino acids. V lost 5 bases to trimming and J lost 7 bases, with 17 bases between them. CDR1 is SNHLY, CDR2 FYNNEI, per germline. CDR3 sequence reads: CASSLAPTGDEAFF. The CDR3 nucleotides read TGTGCCAGCAGTCTAGCCCCGACGGGAGATGAAGCTTTCTTT.

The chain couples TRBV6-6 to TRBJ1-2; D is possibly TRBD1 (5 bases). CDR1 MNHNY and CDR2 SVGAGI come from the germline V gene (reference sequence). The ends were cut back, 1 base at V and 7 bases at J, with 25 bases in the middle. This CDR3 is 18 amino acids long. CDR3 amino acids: CASSYCLPPESGSCGYTF. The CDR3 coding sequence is TGTGCCAGCAGTTACTGTTTACCCCCGGAGTCAGGGAGCTGTGGCTACACCTTC.

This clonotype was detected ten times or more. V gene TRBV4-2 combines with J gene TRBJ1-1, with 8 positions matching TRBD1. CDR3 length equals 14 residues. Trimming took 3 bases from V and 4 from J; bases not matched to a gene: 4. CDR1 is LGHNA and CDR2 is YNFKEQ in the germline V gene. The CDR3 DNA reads TGTGCCAGCAGCCAGCGACAGGGGAGCACTGAAGCTTTCTTT. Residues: CASSQRQGSTEAFF.

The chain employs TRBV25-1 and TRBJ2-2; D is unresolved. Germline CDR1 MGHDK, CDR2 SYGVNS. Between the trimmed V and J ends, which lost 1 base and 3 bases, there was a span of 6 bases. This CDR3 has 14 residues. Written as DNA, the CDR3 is TGTGCCAGCAGTGAATTCGATTACACCGGGGAGCTGTTTTTT. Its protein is CASSEFDYTGELFF.

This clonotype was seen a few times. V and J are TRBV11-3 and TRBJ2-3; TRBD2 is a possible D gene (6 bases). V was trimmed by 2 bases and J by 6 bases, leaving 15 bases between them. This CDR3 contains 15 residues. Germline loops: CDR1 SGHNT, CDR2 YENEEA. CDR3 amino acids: CASSLLPGGGDTQYF. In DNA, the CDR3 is TGTGCCAGCAGCTTACTCCCCGGAGGAGGGGATACGCAGTATTTT.

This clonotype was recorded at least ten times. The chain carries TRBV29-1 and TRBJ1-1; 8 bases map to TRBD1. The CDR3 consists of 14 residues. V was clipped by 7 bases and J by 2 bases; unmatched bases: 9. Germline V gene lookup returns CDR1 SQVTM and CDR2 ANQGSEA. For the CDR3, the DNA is TGCAGCGGACAGCAGGGGGCGGAAAACACTGAAGCTTTCTTT. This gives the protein CSGQQGAENTEAFF.

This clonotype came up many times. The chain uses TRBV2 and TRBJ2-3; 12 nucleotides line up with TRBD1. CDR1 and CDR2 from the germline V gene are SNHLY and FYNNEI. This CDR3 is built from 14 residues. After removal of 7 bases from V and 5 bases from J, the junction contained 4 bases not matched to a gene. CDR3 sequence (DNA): TGTGCCAGCAAGGGACAGGGGGCGGGAGATACGCAGTATTTT. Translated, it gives CASKGQGAGDTQYF. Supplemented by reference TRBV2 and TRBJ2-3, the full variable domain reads EPEVTQTPSHQVTQMGQEVILRCVPISNHLYFYWYRQILGQKVEFLVSFYNNEISEKSEIFDDQFSVERPDGSNFTLKIRSTKLEDSAMYFCASKGQGAGDTQYFGPGTRLTVL.

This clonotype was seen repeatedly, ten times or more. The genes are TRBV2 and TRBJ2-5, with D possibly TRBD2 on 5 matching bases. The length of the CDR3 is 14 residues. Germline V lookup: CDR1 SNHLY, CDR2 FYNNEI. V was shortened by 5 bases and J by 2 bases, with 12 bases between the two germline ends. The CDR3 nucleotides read TGTGCCAGCAGTCTGCTTGGCGGGCAAGAGACCCAGTACTTC. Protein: CASSLLGGQETQYF. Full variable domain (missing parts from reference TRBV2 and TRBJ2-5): EPEVTQTPSHQVTQMGQEVILRCVPISNHLYFYWYRQILGQKVEFLVSFYNNEISEKSEIFDDQFSVERPDGSNFTLKIRSTKLEDSAMYFCASSLLGGQETQYFGPGTRLLVL.

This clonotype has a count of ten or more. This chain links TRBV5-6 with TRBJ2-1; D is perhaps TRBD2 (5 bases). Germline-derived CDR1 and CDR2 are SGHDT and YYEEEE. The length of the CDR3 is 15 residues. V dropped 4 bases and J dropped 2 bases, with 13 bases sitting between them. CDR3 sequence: CASSRFTGTYNEQFF. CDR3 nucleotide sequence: TGTGCCAGCAGCCGATTTACCGGGACCTACAATGAGCAGTTCTTC.

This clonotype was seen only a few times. Here the CDR3 reads CATSDDGANVLTF. The CDR3 DNA follows: TGTGCCACCAGTGATGATGGGGCCAACGTCCTGACTTTC. This sequence joins TRBV24-1 and TRBJ2-6; no definite D call. Trimming stripped 3 bases from V and 3 bases from J, with 2 bases between. Germline V gives CDR1 KGHDR, CDR2 SFDVKD. This CDR3 spans 13 amino acids.

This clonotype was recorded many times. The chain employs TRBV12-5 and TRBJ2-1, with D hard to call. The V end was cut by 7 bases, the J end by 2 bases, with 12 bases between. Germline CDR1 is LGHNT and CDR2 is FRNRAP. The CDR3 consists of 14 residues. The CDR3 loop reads CASAGSDPYNEQFF. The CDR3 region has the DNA TGTGCTAGTGCGGGTTCCGACCCCTACAATGAGCAGTTCTTC.

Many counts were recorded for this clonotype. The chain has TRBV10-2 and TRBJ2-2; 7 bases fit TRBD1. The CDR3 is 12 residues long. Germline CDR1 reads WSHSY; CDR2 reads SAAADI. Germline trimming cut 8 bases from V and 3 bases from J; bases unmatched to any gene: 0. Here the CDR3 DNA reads TGCGCCAGCGGGACAGACACCGGGGAGCTGTTTTTT. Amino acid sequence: CASGTDTGELFF.

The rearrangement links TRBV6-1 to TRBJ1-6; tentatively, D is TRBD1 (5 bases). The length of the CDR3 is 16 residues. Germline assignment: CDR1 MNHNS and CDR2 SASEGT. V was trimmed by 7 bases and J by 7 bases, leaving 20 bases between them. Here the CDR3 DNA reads TGTGCCAGCATTTTAGGGGTCCCCCCCTCGAATTCACCCCTCCACTTT. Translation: CASILGVPPSNSPLHF.

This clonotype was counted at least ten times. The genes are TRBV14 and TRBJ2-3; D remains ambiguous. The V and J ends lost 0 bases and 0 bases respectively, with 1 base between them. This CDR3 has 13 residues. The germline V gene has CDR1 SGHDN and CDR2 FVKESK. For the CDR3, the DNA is TGTGCCAGCAGCCAAGATAGCACAGATACGCAGTATTTT. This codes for CASSQDSTDTQYF.

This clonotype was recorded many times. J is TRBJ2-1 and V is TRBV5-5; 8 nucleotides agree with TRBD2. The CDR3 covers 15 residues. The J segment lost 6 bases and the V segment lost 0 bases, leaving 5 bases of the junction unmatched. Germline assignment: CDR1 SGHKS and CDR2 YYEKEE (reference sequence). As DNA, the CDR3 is TGTGCCAGCAGCTTGGAGTGGACTAGCTTCAATGAGCAGTTCTTC. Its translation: CASSLEWTSFNEQFF. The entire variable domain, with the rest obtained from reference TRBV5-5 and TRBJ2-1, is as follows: DAGVTQSPTHLIKTRGQQVTLRCSPISGHKSVSWYQQVLGQGPQFIFQYYEKEERGRGNFPDRFSARQFPNYSSELNVNALLLGDSALYLCASSLEWTSFNEQFFGPGTRLTVL.

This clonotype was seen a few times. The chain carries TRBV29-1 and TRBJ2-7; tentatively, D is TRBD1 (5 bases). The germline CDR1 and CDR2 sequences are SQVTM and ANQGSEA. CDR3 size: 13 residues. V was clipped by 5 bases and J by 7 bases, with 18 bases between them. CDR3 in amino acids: CSVLGDNSLEQYF. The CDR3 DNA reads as TGCAGCGTTTTAGGGGATAATTCCTTGGAGCAGTACTTC.

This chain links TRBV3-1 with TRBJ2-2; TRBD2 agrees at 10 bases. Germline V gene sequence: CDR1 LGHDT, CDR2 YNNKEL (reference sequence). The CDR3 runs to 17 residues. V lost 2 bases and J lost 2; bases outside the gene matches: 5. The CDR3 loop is CASSQYSSGRNTGELFF. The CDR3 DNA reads TGTGCCAGCAGCCAATACTCTAGCGGGAGAAACACCGGGGAGCTGTTTTTT.

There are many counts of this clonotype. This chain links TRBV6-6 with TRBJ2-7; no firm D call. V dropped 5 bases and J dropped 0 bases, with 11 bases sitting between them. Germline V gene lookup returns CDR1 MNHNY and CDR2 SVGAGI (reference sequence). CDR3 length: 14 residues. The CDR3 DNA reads TGTGCCAGCAGTAACCCACAGTACTCCTACGAGCAGTACTTC. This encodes CASSNPQYSYEQYF.

The CDR3 region has the DNA TGCGCCAGCAGCCAAGCGAAGGGCAATCAGCCCCAGCATTTT. Translation gives CASSQAKGNQPQHF. The V call is TRBV4-3, the J call TRBJ1-5; D not resolved. The germline gives CDR1 LGHNA, CDR2 YSLEER. The CDR3 totals 14 residues. Between the trimmed V and J ends, which lost 1 base and 2 bases, there was a span of 6 bases.

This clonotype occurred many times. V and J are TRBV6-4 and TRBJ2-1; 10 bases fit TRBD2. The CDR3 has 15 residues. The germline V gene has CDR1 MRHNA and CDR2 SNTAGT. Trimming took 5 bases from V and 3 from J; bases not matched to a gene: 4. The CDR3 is CASSPLAGYYNEQFF. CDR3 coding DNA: TGTGCCAGCAGTCCACTAGCGGGGTACTACAATGAGCAGTTCTTC.

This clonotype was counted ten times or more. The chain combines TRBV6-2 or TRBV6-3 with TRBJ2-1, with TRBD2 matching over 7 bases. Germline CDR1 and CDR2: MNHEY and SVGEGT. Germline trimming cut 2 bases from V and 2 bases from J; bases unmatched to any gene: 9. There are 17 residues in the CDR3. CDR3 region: CASSYPSFAGAYNEQFF. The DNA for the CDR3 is TGTGCCAGCAGTTACCCATCTTTCGCGGGAGCCTACAATGAGCAGTTCTTC.

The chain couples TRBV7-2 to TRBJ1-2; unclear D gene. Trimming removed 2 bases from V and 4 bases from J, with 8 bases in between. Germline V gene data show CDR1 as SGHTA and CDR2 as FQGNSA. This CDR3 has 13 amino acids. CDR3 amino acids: CASSLTESYGYTF. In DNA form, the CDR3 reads TGTGCCAGCAGCTTAACGGAGAGCTATGGCTACACCTTC.

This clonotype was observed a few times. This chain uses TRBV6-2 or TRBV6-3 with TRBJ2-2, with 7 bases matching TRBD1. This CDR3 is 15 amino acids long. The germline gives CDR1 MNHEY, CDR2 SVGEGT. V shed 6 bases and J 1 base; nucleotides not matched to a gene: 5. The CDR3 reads CASSDRAENTGELFF. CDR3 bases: TGTGCCAGCAGCGACAGGGCGGAGAACACCGGGGAGCTGTTTTTT.